The clone carrying this T cell receptor (beta chain) was counted a few times. Its target is not known. CDR3 size: 17 residues. Germline V lookup: CDR1 LGHNA, CDR2 YSLEER. Trimming cost V 0 bases and J 2 bases; bases outside gene matches: 5. This sample was included in a study of identical twins. It was template switching that added a universal primer site, and there were unique molecular identifiers on the cDNA. TCRdb re-analysed the 5' RACE reads in MiXCR, keeping a single row per CDR3 protein. Of roughly 750,000 distinct CDR3 sequences listed, around 20% were seen once; the top ten hold about 4.5%. Findings and caveats of the study: Those out-of-frame alpha sequences shared by twins showed an excess of low generation probability.

These data are also associated with another study on T cells expressing NK-cell markers. From that second work: Within several experiments, an anti-gamma-delta TCR antibody kept the sorting limited to alpha-beta TCR T cells.

V and J are TRBV4-3 and TRBJ2-1; 9 bases map to TRBD2. The source material was PBMCs. The clonotype originates from a woman aged 18-29 years in good health. CDR3 amino acids: CASSQEAGGITYNEQFF. Written as DNA, the CDR3 is TGCGCCAGCAGCCAAGAGGCGGGGGGGATAACCTACAATGAGCAGTTCTTC.